This T cell receptor beta chain was retrieved from a study of PD-1 blockade in classical Hodgkin lymphoma. Study-wide context: Patients were infused with nivolumab 3 mg/kg every 2 weeks.

As concerns this clone: Its antigen is unknown.

Whole-study results and caveats: The baseline diversity of complete responders showed similarity to that of newly diagnosed patients. CD4+ TCR diversity, unlike CD8+, climbed significantly by C4D1.

Germline V gene sequence: CDR1 LGHNA, CDR2 YNFKEQ. Germline trimming cut 4 bases from V and 2 bases from J; bases unmatched to any gene: 13. The length of the CDR3 is 20 residues. Time point here: cycle 4 day 1 (C4D1), after less than 7 weeks of nivolumab. Every one of the patients relapsed after autologous stem cell transplantation (brentuximab vedotin exposure was variable). Complete response, partial response or progressive disease was recorded as best response. Assay: immunoSEQ multiplex PCR; the TCRdb copy retains only in-frame clones and omits some. This table has 96,000 or so clones, roughly 91% appearing once.

Source: peripheral blood mononuclear cells (PBMCs), taken before the fourth cycle of nivolumab. The V gene is TRBV4-2, the J gene TRBJ2-3, with 15 bases matching TRBD2. The sequence came from a human donor with classical Hodgkin lymphoma. CDR3 sequence reads: CASSLRDTRTSGRVTDTQYF. DNA of the CDR3: TGTGCCAGCAGCCTCCGAGACACACGGACTAGCGGGAGGGTCACAGATACGCAGTATTTT.